The 16 T cell receptor beta chains below come from one sample, sequenced in a study of cytomegalovirus exposure and HLA in healthy donors. Use of 60 Vbeta and 13 Jbeta primers characterized the PCR. The table came from immunoSEQ multiplex PCR; TCRdb's copy has only in-frame clones and leaves some out. The repertoire includes around 200,000 clones, over 70% of them detected once, and 2.5% to 3.5% sits in the top ten. Sequences were obtained from PBMCs. Receptor source: a woman aged 30 to 39 in good health and CMV-seropositive.

The chain has TRBV2 and TRBJ2-1; 8 nucleotides align to TRBD1. V trimming: 2 bases; J trimming: 7 bases; junction bases outside the gene matches: 7. Germline CDR1 reads SNHLY; CDR2 reads FYNNEI. The CDR3 length is 15 residues. The CDR3 DNA follows: TGTGCCAGCAGTGAATTCCAGGGGGCGGGAAATGAGCAGTTCTTC. Its translation: CASSEFQGAGNEQFF.

The chain carries TRBV19 and TRBJ1-1; 8 nucleotides align to TRBD1. From germline, CDR1 is LNHDA and CDR2 SQIVND (reference sequence). This CDR3 spans 12 amino acids. Trimming took 8 bases from V and 1 from J; bases not matched to a gene: 0. The CDR3 DNA reads TGTGCCAGTGGGACAGGGAACACTGAAGCTTTCTTT. Translating it yields CASGTGNTEAFF.

The chain has TRBV27 and TRBJ2-3; 10 nucleotides match TRBD2. This CDR3 has 16 amino acids. V was pared by 4 bases and J by 2 bases, with 6 bases of the junction left unmatched. CDR1 is MNHEY, CDR2 SMNVEV, per germline (reference sequence). DNA of the CDR3: TGTGCCAGCAGTTCCCTTAGCGGGAGGATCACAGATACGCAGTATTTT. Translating it yields CASSSLSGRITDTQYF.

The table lists this clone with a few counts. CDR3 amino acids: CASSHPRTDPIFYGYTF. The CDR3 coding sequence is TGCGCCAGCAGCCATCCCCGGACAGATCCTATTTTCTATGGCTACACCTTC. This rearrangement joins TRBV4-1 to TRBJ1-2; D may be TRBD1 (6 bases). There are 17 residues in the CDR3. Trimming took off 3 bases at V and 4 bases at J, with 21 bases between the two ends. CDR1 and CDR2 from the germline V gene are MGHRA and YSYEKL.

J is TRBJ2-2 and V is TRBV5-4, with D possibly TRBD2 on 5 matching bases. V was clipped by 2 bases and J by 2 bases, with 7 bases between them. In germline, CDR1 is SGHNT, CDR2 YYREEE (reference sequence). This CDR3 comprises 14 residues. The CDR3 sequence: CASSFRLNTGELFF. CDR3 bases: TGTGCCAGCAGCTTCCGACTAAACACCGGGGAGCTGTTTTTT.

This clone appeared a single time. J is TRBJ2-2 and V is TRBV5-1; 9 bases match TRBD2. The germline V gene has CDR1 SGHRS and CDR2 YFSETQ. CDR3 size: 19 residues. J was trimmed by 7 bases and V by 4 bases; bases with no gene match: 20. CDR3 in DNA: TGCGCCAGCAGCCGTCCTACAGCAGGGACTAGCCTACTCGGCGGGGAGCTGTTTTTT. It specifies CASSRPTAGTSLLGGELFF.

V and J are TRBV19 and TRBJ1-1; D remains unclear. V shed 6 bases and J shed 7 bases, with 6 bases lying between them. Germline CDR1 LNHDA, CDR2 SQIVND (reference sequence). The CDR3 covers 10 residues. CDR3 nucleotides: TGTGCCAGTAGAGGAGTTGAAGCTTTCTTT. As protein: CASRGVEAFF.

This clone was seen just once. The gene calls are TRBV28 and TRBJ2-7; 10 bases match TRBD2. The CDR3 runs 16 residues. With V trimmed by 5 bases and J by 7 bases, 14 bases remained unmatched. The germline CDR1 and CDR2 sequences are MDHEN and SYDVKM. The CDR3 protein is CASSPIAGGLKMEQYF. CDR3 bases: TGTGCCAGCAGTCCAATAGCGGGAGGCCTCAAAATGGAGCAGTACTTC.

V usage is TRBV2 and J usage is TRBJ2-7; 8 nucleotides align to TRBD1. With 10 bases clipped from V and 5 bases from J, the junction kept 7 bases outside the gene matches. CDR3 length: 12 residues. Looked up from germline, CDR1 is SNHLY and CDR2 is FYNNEI. The CDR3 coding sequence is TGTGCCACTTCCGACAGGGGCCACGAGCAGTACTTC. The encoded protein is CATSDRGHEQYF.

V gene TRBV5-6 combines with J gene TRBJ1-1; 8 bases line up with TRBD1. The V segment lost 3 bases and the J segment 5 bases; nucleotides outside the gene matches: 18. CDR3 length equals 18 residues. Germline CDR1 reads SGHDT; CDR2 reads YYEEEE. The CDR3 sequence: CASSSLPDRGLRQTEAFF. CDR3 sequence (DNA): TGTGCCAGCAGCTCCCTCCCTGACAGGGGTTTAAGACAGACTGAAGCTTTCTTT.

The chain has TRBV5-1 and TRBJ2-1; 10 bases are shared with TRBD1. Trimming cost V 4 bases and J 8 bases; bases outside gene matches: 12. CDR3 length: 16 amino acids. Germline loops: CDR1 SGHRS, CDR2 YFSETQ. CDR3 in amino acids: CASSRGTGDLQDEQFF. The CDR3 region has the DNA TGCGCCAGCAGCCGAGGGACAGGGGACTTACAGGATGAGCAGTTCTTC.

A single count supports this clone. The J gene is TRBJ2-1, the V gene TRBV6-4; 8 bases are a match to TRBD1. Germline CDR1 and CDR2: MRHNA and SNTAGT. Germline trimming cut 0 bases from V and 8 bases from J; bases unmatched to any gene: 9. The CDR3 is 16 residues long. The CDR3 region is CASSDSTGAGLDEQFF. The CDR3 coding sequence is TGTGCCAGCAGTGACTCGACAGGGGCTGGGTTGGATGAGCAGTTCTTC.

The chain combines TRBV2 with TRBJ1-2; possibly TRBD1 for D (5 bases). Germline values: CDR1 SNHLY, CDR2 FYNNEI. The V end was cut by 1 base, the J end by 0 bases, with 12 bases between. The CDR3 sequence is 16 residues long. The CDR3 DNA reads as TGTGCCAGCAGTGAAGAGGGGTCCCCGTCTAACTATGGCTACACCTTC. Amino acids: CASSEEGSPSNYGYTF.

J is TRBJ1-3 and V is TRBV28, with 9 bases fitting TRBD1. J gave up 4 bases and V 5 bases, and 6 bases lay outside the gene matches. The CDR3 has 15 amino acids. CDR1 is MDHEN and CDR2 is SYDVKM in the germline V gene. The CDR3 reads CASSNHRGLGNTIYF. The CDR3, as DNA: TGTGCCAGCAGTAACCACAGGGGGCTCGGAAACACCATATATTTT.

The CDR3 loop reads CATSRDWGRALYEQYF. CDR3 bases: TGTGCCACCAGCAGAGATTGGGGCAGGGCCCTCTACGAGCAGTACTTC. The genes are TRBV15 and TRBJ2-7, with D possibly TRBD1 on 5 matching bases. The CDR3 is 16 residues long. Looked up from germline, CDR1 is LNHNV and CDR2 is YYDKDF (reference sequence). Trimming pared 0 bases from V and 3 bases from J, leaving 15 bases between.

This chain joins TRBV28 and TRBJ1-5; D possibly corresponds to TRBD1 (5 bases). The germline V and J ends were trimmed by 4 bases and 5 bases, with 21 bases remaining between them. CDR1 MDHEN and CDR2 SYDVKM come from the germline V gene. The CDR3 loop spans 17 amino acids. CDR3 residues: CASSWGTGGRSHQPQHF. The CDR3 DNA reads as TGTGCCAGCAGTTGGGGTACAGGTGGCAGGTCGCATCAGCCCCAGCATTTT.